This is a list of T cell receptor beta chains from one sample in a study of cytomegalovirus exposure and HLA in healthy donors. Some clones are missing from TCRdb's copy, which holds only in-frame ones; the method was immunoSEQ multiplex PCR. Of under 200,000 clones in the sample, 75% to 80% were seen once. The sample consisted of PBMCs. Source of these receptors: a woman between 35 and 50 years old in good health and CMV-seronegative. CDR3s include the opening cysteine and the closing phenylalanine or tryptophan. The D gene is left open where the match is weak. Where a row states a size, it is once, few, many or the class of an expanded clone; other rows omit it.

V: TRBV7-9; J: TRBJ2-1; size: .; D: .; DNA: TGTGCCAGCAGCTTATTCACTAGTTACAATGAGCAGTTCTTC; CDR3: CASSLFTSYNEQFF
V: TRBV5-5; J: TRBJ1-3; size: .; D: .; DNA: TGTGCCAGCAGCTATTCCAGATTTGGAAACACCATATATTTT; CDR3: CASSYSRFGNTIYF
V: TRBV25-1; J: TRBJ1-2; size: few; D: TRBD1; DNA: TGTGCCAGCAGTACAGGGGGTAGGAACTATGGCTACACCTTC; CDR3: CASSTGGRNYGYTF
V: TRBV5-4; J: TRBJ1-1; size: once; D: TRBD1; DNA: TGTGCCAGCAGTTCTACAGGGGATTCTTCCCGAATCACTGAAGCTTTCTTT; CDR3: CASSSTGDSSRITEAFF
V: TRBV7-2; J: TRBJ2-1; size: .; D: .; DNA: TGTGCCAGCAGCTTAGCCCCTGGATCGGGGACCTACAATGAGCAGTTCTTC; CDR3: CASSLAPGSGTYNEQFF
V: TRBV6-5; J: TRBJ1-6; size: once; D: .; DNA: TGTGCCAGCGCTACAGGGTTCCTTAATTCACCCCTCCACTTT; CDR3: CASATGFLNSPLHF
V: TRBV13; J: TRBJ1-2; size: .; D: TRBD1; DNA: TGTGCCAGCAGCTTAACAGGGGGGGTAGATAACTATGGCTACACCTTC; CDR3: CASSLTGGVDNYGYTF
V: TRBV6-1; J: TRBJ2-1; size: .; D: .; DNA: TGTGCCAGCAAGGGGTGGGGTCGCGGCAATGAGCAGTTCTTC; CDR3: CASKGWGRGNEQFF
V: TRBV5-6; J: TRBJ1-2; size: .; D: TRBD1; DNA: TGTGCCAGCAGCATTGGTGACAGGGCGCTCTATGGCTACACCTTC; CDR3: CASSIGDRALYGYTF
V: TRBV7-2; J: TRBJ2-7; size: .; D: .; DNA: TGTGCCAGCAGCTTAGAGGCGGCGACCTACGAGCAGTACTTC; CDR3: CASSLEAATYEQYF
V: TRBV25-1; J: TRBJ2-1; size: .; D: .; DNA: TGTGCCAGCACTGGGGCGTACGGGGGGCACAATGAGCAGTTCTTC; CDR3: CASTGAYGGHNEQFF
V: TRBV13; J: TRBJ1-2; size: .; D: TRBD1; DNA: TGTGCCAGCAGCACCGGGACAGGGGTCTTAGGCTACACCTTC; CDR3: CASSTGTGVLGYTF
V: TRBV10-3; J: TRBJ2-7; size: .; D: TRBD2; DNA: TGTGCCATCAGTGCGGGGGGGTCCACCTACGAGCAGTACTTC; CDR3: CAISAGGSTYEQYF
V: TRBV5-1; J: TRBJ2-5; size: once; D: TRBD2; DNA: TGCGCCAGCAAACTAGCGGGGGGCCTGGAGACCCAGTACTTC; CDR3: CASKLAGGLETQYF
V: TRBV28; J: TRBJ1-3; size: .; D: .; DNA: TGTGCCAGCAAGGAGAGCCGCTCTGGAAACACCATATATTTT; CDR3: CASKESRSGNTIYF
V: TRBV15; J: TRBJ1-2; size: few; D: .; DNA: TGTGCCACCAGCAGAGATAATCTCCAGGTTGGCTACACCTTC; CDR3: CATSRDNLQVGYTF
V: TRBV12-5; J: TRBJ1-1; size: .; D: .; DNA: TGTGCTACGGCAAGAGTTGGACAGATGAACACTGAAGCTTTCTTT; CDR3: CATARVGQMNTEAFF
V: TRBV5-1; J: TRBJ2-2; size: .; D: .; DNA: TGCGCCAGCAGCTTGGACGACCGCAAAGGGGCCGGGGAGCTGTTTTTT; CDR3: CASSLDDRKGAGELFF
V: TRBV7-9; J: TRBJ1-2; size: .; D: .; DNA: TGTGCCAGCAGTTTGGACAATAACTATGGCTACACCTTC; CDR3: CASSLDNNYGYTF
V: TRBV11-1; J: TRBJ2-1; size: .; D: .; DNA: TGTGCCAGCAGCTCCCGCGGGCAGGGGAATGAGCAGTTCTTC; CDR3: CASSSRGQGNEQFF
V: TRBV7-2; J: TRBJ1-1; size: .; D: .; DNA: TGTGCCAGCGAGCGAGGATTGAACACTGAAGCTTTCTTT; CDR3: CASERGLNTEAFF
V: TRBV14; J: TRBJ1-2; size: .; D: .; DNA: TGTGCCAGCAGCCAAGCAAGGACCCGGGGAGGTGGCTACACCTTC; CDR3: CASSQARTRGGGYTF
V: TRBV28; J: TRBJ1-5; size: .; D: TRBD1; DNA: TGTGCCAGCAGTTTACTAGGGGGCTGGGGCAATCAGCCCCAGCATTTT; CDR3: CASSLLGGWGNQPQHF
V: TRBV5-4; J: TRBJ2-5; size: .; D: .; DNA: TGTGCCAGCAGCGCTGGACAGCAAGAGACCCAGTACTTC; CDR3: CASSAGQQETQYF
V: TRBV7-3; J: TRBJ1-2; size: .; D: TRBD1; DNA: TGTGCCAGCATCCAACACGGGGGACAGGTTCTCTCTGGCTACACCTTC; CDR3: CASIQHGGQVLSGYTF
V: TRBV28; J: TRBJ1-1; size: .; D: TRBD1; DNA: TGTGCCAGCAGTCTCCCCTCCCGACAGGGGAGCACTGAAGCTTTCTTT; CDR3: CASSLPSRQGSTEAFF
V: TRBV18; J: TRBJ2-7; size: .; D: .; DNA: TGTGCCAGCTCACCAGGGGGGACGGTCGAGCAGTACTTC; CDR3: CASSPGGTVEQYF
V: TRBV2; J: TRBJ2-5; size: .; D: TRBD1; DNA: TGTGCCAGCAGTGCGGACAGGCAACAAGAGACCCAGTACTTC; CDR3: CASSADRQQETQYF
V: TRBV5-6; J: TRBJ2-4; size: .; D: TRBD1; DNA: TGTGCCAGCAGCAAGGGACAGGGAGTAGCCAAAAACATTCAGTACTTC; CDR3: CASSKGQGVAKNIQYF
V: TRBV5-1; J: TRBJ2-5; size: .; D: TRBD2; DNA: TGCGCCAGCAGCTTGGGAACAGGGTTACTAGGACTAGCGGGGGAAGAGACCCAGTACTTC; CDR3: CASSLGTGLLGLAGEETQYF
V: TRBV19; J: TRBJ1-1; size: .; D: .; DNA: TGTGCCAGTAGTGCACAGTCGAACACTGAAGCTTTCTTT; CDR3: CASSAQSNTEAFF
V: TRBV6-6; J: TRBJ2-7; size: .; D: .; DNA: TGTGCCAGCAGTTACTCGGGCCCTTACGAGCAGTACTTC; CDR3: CASSYSGPYEQYF
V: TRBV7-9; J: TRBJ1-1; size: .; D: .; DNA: TGTGCCAGCACGCGGGACGCGAAAAACACTGAAGCTTTCTTT; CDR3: CASTRDAKNTEAFF
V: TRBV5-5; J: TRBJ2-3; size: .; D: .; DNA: TGTGCCAGCAGCGTACAGGGATCTTTCACAGATACGCAGTATTTT; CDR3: CASSVQGSFTDTQYF
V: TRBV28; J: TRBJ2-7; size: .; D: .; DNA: TGTGCCAGCAGGACAGTCTCCTACGAGCAGTACTTC; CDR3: CASRTVSYEQYF
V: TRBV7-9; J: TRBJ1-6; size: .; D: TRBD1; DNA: TGTTCCAGCAGCGTAGACAGGGGGCATTCACCCCTCCACTTT; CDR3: CSSSVDRGHSPLHF
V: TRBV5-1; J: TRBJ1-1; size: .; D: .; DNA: TGCGCCAGCAGCTTAGGACGTAACAGGTTGTCTGAAGCTTTCTTT; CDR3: CASSLGRNRLSEAFF
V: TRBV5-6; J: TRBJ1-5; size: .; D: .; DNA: TGTGCCAGCAGCCTGGGAGCAACCAATCAGCCCCAGCATTTT; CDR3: CASSLGATNQPQHF
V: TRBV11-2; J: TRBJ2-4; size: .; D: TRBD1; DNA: TGTGCCAGCAGCATGGGACAGAAAAACATTCAGTACTTC; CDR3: CASSMGQKNIQYF
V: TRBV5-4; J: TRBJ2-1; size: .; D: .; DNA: TGTGCCAGCAGCGCGACAGCCTCCTACAATGAGCAGTTCTTC; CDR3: CASSATASYNEQFF
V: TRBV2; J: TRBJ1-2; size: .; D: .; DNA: TGTGCCAGCAGCGTCACAGGGCCTCTAGACCGGGGCTACACCTTC; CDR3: CASSVTGPLDRGYTF
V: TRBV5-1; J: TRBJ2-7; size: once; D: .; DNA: TGCGCCAGCAGCTTGGATAAAGCCTCCTACGAGCAGTACTTC; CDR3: CASSLDKASYEQYF